The 20 T cell receptor beta chains in this list originate from one sample, sequenced in a study of T-cell memory formation after mild COVID-19. A single record per CDR3 protein comes from TCRdb applying MiXCR to the 5' RACE reads. Counted here are approximately 260,000 distinct CDR3 sequences, roughly 18% occurring once; the ten biggest clones make up roughly 24%. The material sequenced was PBMCs or a T cell subset sorted from them (not recorded which). The receptors come from a man in his late teens or twenties who had mild COVID-19 (a few samples of this study predate the infection). Cell type and time point are not known.

The rearrangement joins TRBV2 to TRBJ2-5; D might be TRBD1 (5 bases). Germline-derived CDR1 and CDR2 are SNHLY and FYNNEI. This CDR3 has 12 amino acids. The V end was cut by 5 bases, the J end by 5 bases, with 9 bases between. CDR3 DNA sequence: TGTGCCAGCAGTTTCAGGGTGGAGACCCAGTACTTC. This gives the protein CASSFRVETQYF.

The chain is built from TRBV4-2 and TRBJ2-3; TRBD2 matches at 14 bases. Unmatched junction bases numbered 5, after V lost 4 bases and J lost 5 bases. The CDR3 has 16 residues. Germline CDR1 and CDR2: LGHNA and YNFKEQ. The CDR3 is CASSPTSGGAGDTQYF. DNA for the CDR3: TGTGCCAGCAGCCCGACTAGCGGGGGGGCGGGAGATACGCAGTATTTT.

The rearrangement joins TRBV7-2 to TRBJ1-2; possibly TRBD1 for D (5 bases). The CDR3 loop spans 15 amino acids. Trimming left V 7 bases short and J 0 bases short, with 15 bases between. Looked up from germline, CDR1 is SGHTA and CDR2 is FQGNSA. CDR3 protein: CASTTEGSANYGYTF. As DNA, the CDR3 is TGTGCCAGCACCACAGAGGGGTCAGCTAACTATGGCTACACCTTC.

This clonotype has a handful of counts. This rearrangement joins TRBV5-1 to TRBJ1-2, with 7 nucleotides matching TRBD1. The junction had 11 bases not matched to a gene; V was cut back by 5 bases and J by 4 bases. CDR3 length: 15 residues. Germline loops: CDR1 SGHRS, CDR2 YFSETQ. This CDR3 reads CASRPGTEVIYGYTF. CDR3 bases: TGCGCCAGCAGACCCGGGACAGAGGTTATCTATGGCTACACCTTC.

V gene TRBV4-1 combines with J gene TRBJ1-1; D remains unclear. V lost 4 bases and J lost 6, with 15 bases in between. This CDR3 is built from 14 residues. Germline-derived CDR1 and CDR2 are MGHRA and YSYEKL. CDR3 protein: CASSRGGLRAEAFF. The CDR3 DNA reads TGCGCCAGCAGCCGAGGAGGGCTTAGGGCTGAAGCTTTCTTT.

This clonotype appeared a few times. The chain uses TRBV30 and TRBJ2-5, with a possible D match to TRBD2 (5 bases). The germline V gene has CDR1 GTSNPN and CDR2 SVGIG (reference sequence). Trimming left V 2 bases short and J 5 bases short, with 12 bases between. The CDR3 loop spans 13 amino acids. The DNA of the CDR3 is TGTGCCTGGAGTACGGGAAATCAGGAGACCCAGTACTTC. Translated: CAWSTGNQETQYF. Full variable domain (outside the CDR3, taken from reference TRBV30 and TRBJ2-5): SQTIHQWPATLVQPVGSPLSLECTVEGTSNPNLYWYRQAAGRGLQLLFYSVGIGQISSEVPQNLSASRPQDRQFILSSKKLLLSDSGFYLCAWSTGNQETQYFGPGTRLLVL.

This clonotype was recorded a few times. This chain joins TRBV7-2 and TRBJ1-1, with D maybe TRBD1 (6 bases). This CDR3 comprises 14 residues. The V gene lost 6 bases and the J gene lost 1 base, with 12 bases spanning the gap. Germline lookup yields CDR1 SGHTA and CDR2 FQGNSA. CDR3 sequence: CASRQTRGNTEAFF. CDR3 DNA sequence: TGTGCCAGCAGGCAAACCAGGGGGAACACTGAAGCTTTCTTT.

The chain joins TRBV4-1 to TRBJ2-3; possibly TRBD1 for D (6 bases). The germline V gene has CDR1 MGHRA and CDR2 YSYEKL. The CDR3 contains 16 residues. V lost 0 bases and J 0 bases, leaving 10 bases between the germline ends. CDR3 coding DNA: TGCGCCAGCAGCCAAGAAACAGGGCCGAGCACAGATACGCAGTATTTT. Its protein is CASSQETGPSTDTQYF.

This clonotype was recorded a few times. The chain uses TRBV12-3 or TRBV12-4 and TRBJ2-5, with a possible D match to TRBD1 (5 bases). V was clipped by 3 bases and J by 10 bases, with 15 bases between them. The CDR3 contains 13 residues. As DNA, the CDR3 is TGTGCCAGCAGTTTGGGGCAGGGCCTGAACCAGTACTTC. Amino acids: CASSLGQGLNQYF.

This clonotype has more than one count but fewer than ten. This chain uses TRBV29-1 with TRBJ1-2; TRBD1 matches at 10 bases. The ends lost 4 bases at V and 6 bases at J; junction bases unmatched: 2. The CDR3 is 12 residues long. Germline V gives CDR1 SQVTM, CDR2 ANQGSEA. The CDR3 protein is CSVATGGHGYTF. The CDR3 bases are TGCAGCGTTGCGACAGGGGGCCATGGCTACACCTTC.

There are a few counts of this clonotype. The chain combines TRBV20-1 with TRBJ2-3; no clear D. The CDR3 has 11 amino acids. Germline V lookup: CDR1 DFQATT, CDR2 SNEGSKA (reference sequence). Trimming removed 5 bases from V and 10 bases from J, with 13 bases in between. The CDR3 loop reads CSAQTGVSQYF. The CDR3 bases are TGCAGTGCTCAGACTGGGGTCTCGCAGTATTTT.

The rearrangement joins TRBV4-3 to TRBJ2-5; TRBD2 matches 9 bases. The germline V gene encodes CDR1 LGHNA and CDR2 YSLEER. The CDR3 has 16 amino acids. J gave up 3 bases and V 1 base, and 6 bases lay outside the gene matches. This chain's CDR3 is CASSQGPASGEETQYF. The CDR3 coding sequence is TGCGCCAGCAGCCAAGGACCCGCTAGCGGGGAAGAGACCCAGTACTTC.

The chain uses TRBV5-1 and TRBJ1-1, with TRBD1 matching over 10 bases. The CDR3 runs 13 residues. V lost 2 bases, J lost 11 bases, and 6 bases stayed unmatched. Germline assignment: CDR1 SGHRS and CDR2 YFSETQ. The CDR3 coding sequence is TGCGCCAGCAGCTTAACCGGGACAGGGGATGCTTTCTTT. Protein sequence: CASSLTGTGDAFF. The whole variable domain, filled in from reference TRBV5-1 and TRBJ1-1, reads KAGVTQTPRYLIKTRGQQVTLSCSPISGHRSVSWYQQTPGQGLQFLFEYFSETQRNKGNFPGRFSGRQFSNSRSEMNVSTLELGDSALYLCASSLTGTGDAFFGQGTRLTVV.

The chain links TRBV5-1 to TRBJ1-2, with 7 bases lining up with TRBD1. Germline trimming cut 2 bases from V and 4 bases from J; bases unmatched to any gene: 5. The CDR3 extends over 14 amino acids. From germline, CDR1 is SGHRS and CDR2 YFSETQ. CDR3 sequence reads: CASSFPGTVYGYTF. CDR3 sequence (DNA): TGCGCCAGCAGCTTCCCCGGGACAGTCTATGGCTACACCTTC.

The chain combines TRBV9 with TRBJ1-5, with 12 bases fitting TRBD1. With 4 bases clipped from V and 7 bases from J, the junction kept 9 bases outside the gene matches. This CDR3 is 16 amino acids long. Germline CDR1 is SGDLS and CDR2 is YYNGEE. The CDR3 region has the DNA TGTGCCAGCAGCCAAGGGGACAGGGGGCTTTGGCAGCCCCAGCATTTT. Translating gives CASSQGDRGLWQPQHF.

The chain has TRBV18 and TRBJ2-7; 9 nucleotides align to TRBD1. Trimming took 1 base from V and 3 from J; bases not matched to a gene: 4. This CDR3 contains 15 residues. Germline CDR1 reads KGHSH; CDR2 reads LQKENI. The CDR3 region has the DNA TGTGCCAGCTCACCACGGACAGGGGCCATCTACGAGCAGTACTTC. Its protein is CASSPRTGAIYEQYF.

This clonotype was detected only a few times. V is TRBV24-1 and J is TRBJ2-2, with a possible D match to TRBD2 (5 bases). Per germline, CDR1 KGHDR and CDR2 SFDVKD. V was trimmed by 10 bases and J by 8 bases, leaving 19 bases between them. This CDR3 has 14 amino acids. The CDR3 DNA reads as TGTGCCACGAGCGACGGAGGAATGGAGGGGGAGCTGTTTTTT. It specifies CATSDGGMEGELFF.

This clonotype was detected a few times. V is TRBV4-1 and J is TRBJ2-3, with TRBD2 identical over 10 bases. Germline V gene lookup returns CDR1 MGHRA and CDR2 YSYEKL. The ends lost 0 bases at V and 3 bases at J; junction bases unmatched: 0. This CDR3 is 15 amino acids long. CDR3 residues: CASSQELAGTDTQYF. CDR3 in DNA: TGCGCCAGCAGCCAAGAACTAGCGGGGACAGATACGCAGTATTTT.

The chain joins TRBV28 to TRBJ2-1; TRBD1 aligns across 7 bases. V shed 4 bases and J 4 bases; nucleotides not matched to a gene: 10. Germline V gene data show CDR1 as MDHEN and CDR2 as SYDVKM. CDR3 size: 16 residues. CDR3 bases: TGTGCCAGCAGTTCGCCACAGGGGCTGGGGTACAATGAGCAGTTCTTC. Its translation: CASSSPQGLGYNEQFF.

The gene calls are TRBV7-2 and TRBJ1-3, with 8 bases that match TRBD1. The trim removed 5 bases at V and 0 bases at J, leaving 3 bases unmatched. This CDR3 has 15 amino acids. Looked up from germline, CDR1 is SGHTA and CDR2 is FQGNSA. CDR3 sequence reads: CASSRQGTSGNTIYF. In DNA, the CDR3 is TGTGCCAGCAGCCGACAGGGGACCTCTGGAAACACCATATATTTT.